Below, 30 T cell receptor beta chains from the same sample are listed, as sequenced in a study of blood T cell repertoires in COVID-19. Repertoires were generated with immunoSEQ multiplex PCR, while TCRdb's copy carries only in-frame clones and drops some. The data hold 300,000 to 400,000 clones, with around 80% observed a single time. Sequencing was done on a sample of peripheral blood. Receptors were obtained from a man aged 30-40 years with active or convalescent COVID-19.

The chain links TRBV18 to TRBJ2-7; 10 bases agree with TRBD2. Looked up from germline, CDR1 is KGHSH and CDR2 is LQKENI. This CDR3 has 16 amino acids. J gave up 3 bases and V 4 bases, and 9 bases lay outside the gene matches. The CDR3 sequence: CASSQTVAGGRYEQYF. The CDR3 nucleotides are TGTGCCAGCTCACAAACGGTAGCGGGGGGACGCTACGAGCAGTACTTC. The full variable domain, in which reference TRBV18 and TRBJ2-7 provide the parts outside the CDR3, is NAGVMQNPRHLVRRRGQEARLRCSPMKGHSHVYWYRQLPEEGLKFMVYLQKENIIDESGMPKERFSAEFPKEGPSILRIQQVVRGDSAAYFCASSQTVAGGRYEQYFGPGTRLTVT.

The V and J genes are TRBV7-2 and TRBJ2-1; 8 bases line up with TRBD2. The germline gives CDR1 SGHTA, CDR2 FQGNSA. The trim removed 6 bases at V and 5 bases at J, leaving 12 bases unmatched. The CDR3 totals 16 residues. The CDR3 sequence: CASRGGPGLENNEQFF. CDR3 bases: TGTGCCAGCAGGGGAGGGCCGGGACTAGAGAACAATGAGCAGTTCTTC.

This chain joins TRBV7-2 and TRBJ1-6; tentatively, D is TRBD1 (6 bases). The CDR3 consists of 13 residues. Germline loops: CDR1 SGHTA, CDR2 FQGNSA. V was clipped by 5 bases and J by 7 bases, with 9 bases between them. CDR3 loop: CASSRQANSPLHF. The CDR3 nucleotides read TGTGCCAGCAGCCGACAGGCGAATTCACCCCTCCACTTT.

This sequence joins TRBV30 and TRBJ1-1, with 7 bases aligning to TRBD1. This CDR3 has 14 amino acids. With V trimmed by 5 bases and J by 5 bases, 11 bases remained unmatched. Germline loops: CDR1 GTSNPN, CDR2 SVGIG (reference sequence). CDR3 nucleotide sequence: TGTGCCTGGGATTTCGGACAGGTTGGGACTGAAGCTTTCTTT. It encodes CAWDFGQVGTEAFF.

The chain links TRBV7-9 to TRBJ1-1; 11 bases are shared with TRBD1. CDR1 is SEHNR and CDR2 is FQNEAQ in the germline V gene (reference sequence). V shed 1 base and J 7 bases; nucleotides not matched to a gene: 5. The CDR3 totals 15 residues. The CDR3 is CASSLGDRGVLEAFF. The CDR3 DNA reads TGTGCCAGCAGCTTAGGGGACAGGGGGGTACTTGAAGCTTTCTTT.

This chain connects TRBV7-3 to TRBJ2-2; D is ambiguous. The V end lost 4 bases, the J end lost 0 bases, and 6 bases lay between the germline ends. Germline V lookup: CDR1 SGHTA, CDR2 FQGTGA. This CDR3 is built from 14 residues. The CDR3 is CASSSTANTGELFF. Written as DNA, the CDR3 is TGTGCCAGCAGCTCCACGGCGAACACCGGGGAGCTGTTTTTT.

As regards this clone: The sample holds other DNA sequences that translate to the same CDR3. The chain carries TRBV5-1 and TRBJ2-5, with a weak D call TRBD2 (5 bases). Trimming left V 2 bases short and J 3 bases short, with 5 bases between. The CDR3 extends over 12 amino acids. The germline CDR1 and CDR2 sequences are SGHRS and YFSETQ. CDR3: CASSLAEETQYF. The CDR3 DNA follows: TGCGCCAGCAGCTTAGCGGAAGAGACCCAGTACTTC.

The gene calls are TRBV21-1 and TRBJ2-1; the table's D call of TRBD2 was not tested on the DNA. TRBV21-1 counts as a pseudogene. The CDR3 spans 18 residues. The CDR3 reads CASSKVRCERSSYNEQFF. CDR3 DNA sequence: TGTGCCAGCAGCAAAGTCCGGTGTGAGCGGAGCTCCTACAATGAGCAGTTCTTC.

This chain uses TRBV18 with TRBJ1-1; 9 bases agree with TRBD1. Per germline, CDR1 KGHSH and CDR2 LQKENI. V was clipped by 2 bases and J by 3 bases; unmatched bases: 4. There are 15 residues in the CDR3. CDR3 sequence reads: CASSPGTGLHTEAFF. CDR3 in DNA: TGTGCCAGCTCACCAGGGACAGGGTTACACACTGAAGCTTTCTTT.

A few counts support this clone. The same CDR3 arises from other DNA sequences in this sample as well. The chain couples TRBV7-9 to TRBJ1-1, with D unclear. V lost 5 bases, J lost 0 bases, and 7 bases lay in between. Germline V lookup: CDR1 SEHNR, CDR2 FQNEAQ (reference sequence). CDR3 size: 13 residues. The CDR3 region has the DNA TGTGCCAGCAGCCGGGATATGAACACTGAAGCTTTCTTT. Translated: CASSRDMNTEAFF. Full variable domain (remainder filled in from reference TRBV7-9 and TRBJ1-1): DTGVSQNPRHKITKRGQNVTFRCDPISEHNRLYWYRQTLGQGPEFLTYFQNEAQLEKSRLLSDRFSAERPKGSFSTLEIQRTEQGDSAMYLCASSRDMNTEAFFGQGTRLTVV.

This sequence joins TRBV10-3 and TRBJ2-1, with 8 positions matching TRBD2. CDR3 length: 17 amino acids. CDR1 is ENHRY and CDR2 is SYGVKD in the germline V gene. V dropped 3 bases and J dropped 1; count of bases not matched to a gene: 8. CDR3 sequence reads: CAISESGRARSYNEQFF. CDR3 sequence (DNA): TGTGCCATCAGTGAAAGCGGGAGAGCGAGGTCCTACAATGAGCAGTTCTTC.

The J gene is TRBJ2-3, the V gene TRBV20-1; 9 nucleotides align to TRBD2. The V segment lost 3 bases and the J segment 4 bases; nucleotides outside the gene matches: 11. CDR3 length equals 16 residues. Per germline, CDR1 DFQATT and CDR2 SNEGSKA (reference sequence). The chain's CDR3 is CSASLGVAGAADTQYF. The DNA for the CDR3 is TGCAGTGCTAGTCTCGGGGTAGCGGGGGCCGCAGATACGCAGTATTTT.

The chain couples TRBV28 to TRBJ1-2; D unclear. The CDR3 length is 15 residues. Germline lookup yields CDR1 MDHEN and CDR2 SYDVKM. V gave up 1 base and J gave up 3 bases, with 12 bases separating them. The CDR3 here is CASSLLEGLDYGYTF. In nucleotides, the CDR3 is TGTGCCAGCAGTTTATTGGAGGGTCTTGACTATGGCTACACCTTC.

The CDR3 nucleotides are TGTGCCAGCAGCACAGGGGAGGCTCAGCCCCAGCATTTT. This translates into CASSTGEAQPQHF. The J gene is TRBJ1-5, the V gene TRBV9; TRBD1 matches at 7 bases. Germline-derived CDR1 and CDR2 are SGDLS and YYNGEE. CDR3 length: 13 residues. V lost 4 bases and J lost 6; bases outside the gene matches: 4.

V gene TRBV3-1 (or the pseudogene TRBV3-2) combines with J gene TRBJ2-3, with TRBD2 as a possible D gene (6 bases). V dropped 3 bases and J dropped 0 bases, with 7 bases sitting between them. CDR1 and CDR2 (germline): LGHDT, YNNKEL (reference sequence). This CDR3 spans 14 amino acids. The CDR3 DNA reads TGTGCCAGCAGCCACAGCGGGAGCACAGATACGCAGTATTTT. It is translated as CASSHSGSTDTQYF.

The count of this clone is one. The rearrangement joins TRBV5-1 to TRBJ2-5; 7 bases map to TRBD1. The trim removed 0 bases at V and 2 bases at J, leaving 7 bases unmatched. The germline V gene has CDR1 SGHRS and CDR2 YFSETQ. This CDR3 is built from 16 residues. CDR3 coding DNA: TGCGCCAGCAGCTTGGTGGTAGGGGGCGGGCAAGAGACCCAGTACTTC. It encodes CASSLVVGGGQETQYF.

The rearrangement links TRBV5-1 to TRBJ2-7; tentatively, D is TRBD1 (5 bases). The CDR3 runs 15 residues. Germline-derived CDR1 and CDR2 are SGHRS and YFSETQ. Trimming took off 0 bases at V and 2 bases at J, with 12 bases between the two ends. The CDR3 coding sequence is TGCGCCAGCAGCTTGGGGGGCAGGCCTACCTACGAGCAGTACTTC. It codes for CASSLGGRPTYEQYF.

In DNA, the CDR3 is TGTGCCAGTAGGGGTAGGGGGTTAGCTAACTATGGCTACACCTTC. The encoded protein is CASRGRGLANYGYTF. The V call is TRBV19, the J call TRBJ1-2, with a weak D call TRBD1 (6 bases). Germline V gene sequence: CDR1 LNHDA, CDR2 SQIVND (reference sequence). Trimming stripped 6 bases from V and 0 bases from J, with 14 bases between. The CDR3 loop spans 15 amino acids. The full variable domain, its missing parts supplied by reference TRBV19 and TRBJ1-2, is DGGITQSPKYLFRKEGQNVTLSCEQNLNHDAMYWYRQDPGQGLRLIYYSQIVNDFQKGDIAEGYSVSREKKESFPLTVTSAQKNPTAFYLCASRGRGLANYGYTFGSGTRLTVV.

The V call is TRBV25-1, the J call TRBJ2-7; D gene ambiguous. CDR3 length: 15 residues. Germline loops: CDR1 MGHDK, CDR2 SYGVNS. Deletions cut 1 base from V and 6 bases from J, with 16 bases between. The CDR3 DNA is TGTGCCAGCAGTGAATCAAGGCTTCCCGGCGGCGAGCAGTACTTC. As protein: CASSESRLPGGEQYF.

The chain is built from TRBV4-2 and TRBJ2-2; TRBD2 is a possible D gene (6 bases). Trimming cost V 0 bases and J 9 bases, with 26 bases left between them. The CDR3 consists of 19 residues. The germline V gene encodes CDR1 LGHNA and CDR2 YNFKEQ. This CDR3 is CASSQEGGGGTPGFRELFF. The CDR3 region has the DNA TGTGCCAGCAGCCAAGAGGGCGGTGGGGGGACTCCTGGGTTCCGGGAGCTGTTTTTT.

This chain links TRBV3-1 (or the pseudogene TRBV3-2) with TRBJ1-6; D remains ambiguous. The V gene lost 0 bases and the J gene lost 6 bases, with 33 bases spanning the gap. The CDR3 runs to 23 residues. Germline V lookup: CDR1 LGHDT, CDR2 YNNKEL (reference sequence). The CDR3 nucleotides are TGTGCCAGCAGCCAAGAAGTACGCGGTGGGGAGGTAAGGAGGTCTTCGGTTAATTCACCCCTCCACTTT. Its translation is CASSQEVRGGEVRRSSVNSPLHF.

This chain's CDR3 is CASSYGQSYEQYF. In nucleotides, the CDR3 is TGTGCCAGCAGTTACGGACAGAGCTACGAGCAGTACTTC. The chain employs TRBV6-5 and TRBJ2-7; D might be TRBD1 (6 bases). Trimming stripped 2 bases from V and 3 bases from J, with 8 bases between. Germline-derived CDR1 and CDR2 are MNHEY and SVGAGI. This CDR3 is built from 13 residues.

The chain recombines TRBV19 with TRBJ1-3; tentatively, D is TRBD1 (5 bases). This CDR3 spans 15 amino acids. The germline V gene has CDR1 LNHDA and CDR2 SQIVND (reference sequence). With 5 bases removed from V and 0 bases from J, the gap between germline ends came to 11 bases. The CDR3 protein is CASSVTVSSGNTIYF. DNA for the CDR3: TGTGCCAGTAGTGTGACAGTGAGCTCTGGAAACACCATATATTTT.

In nucleotides, the CDR3 is TGCGCCAGCAGCCAGGCCGGCCTAGCGGCTCAACGGAAGTACTTC. This gives the protein CASSQAGLAAQRKYF. The rearrangement links TRBV4-1 to TRBJ2-7, with TRBD2 matching over 7 bases. CDR3 length: 15 amino acids. Germline CDR1 MGHRA, CDR2 YSYEKL. V was pared by 3 bases and J by 11 bases, with 16 bases of the junction left unmatched.

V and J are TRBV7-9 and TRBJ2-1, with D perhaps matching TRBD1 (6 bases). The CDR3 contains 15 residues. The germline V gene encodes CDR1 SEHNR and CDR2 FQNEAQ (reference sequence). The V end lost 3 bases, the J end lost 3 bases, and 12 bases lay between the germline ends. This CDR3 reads CASSFSTGYYNEQFF. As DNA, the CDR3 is TGTGCCAGCAGCTTTTCCACAGGGTACTACAATGAGCAGTTCTTC.

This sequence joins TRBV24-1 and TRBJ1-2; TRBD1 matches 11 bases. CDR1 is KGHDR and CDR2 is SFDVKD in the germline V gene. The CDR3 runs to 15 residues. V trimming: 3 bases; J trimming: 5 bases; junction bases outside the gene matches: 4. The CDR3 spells CATSDGGQGAYGYTF. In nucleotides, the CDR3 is TGTGCCACCAGTGATGGAGGACAGGGGGCTTATGGCTACACCTTC.

DNA for the CDR3: TGTGCCAGCAGCCAGACAGGGACCTTTATCATGAACACTGAAGCTTTCTTT. It specifies CASSQTGTFIMNTEAFF. This chain links TRBV3-1 (or the pseudogene TRBV3-2) with TRBJ1-1; 7 bases fit TRBD1. The CDR3 runs 17 residues. The V gene's germline CDR1 is LGHDT and CDR2 YNNKEL (reference sequence). With 3 bases clipped from V and 0 bases from J, the junction kept 10 bases outside the gene matches.

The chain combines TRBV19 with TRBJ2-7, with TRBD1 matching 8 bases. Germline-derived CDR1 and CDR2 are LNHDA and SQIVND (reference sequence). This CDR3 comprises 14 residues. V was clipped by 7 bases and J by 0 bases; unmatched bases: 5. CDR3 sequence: CASNPQGDSYEQYF. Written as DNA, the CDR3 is TGTGCCAGTAACCCACAGGGGGACTCCTACGAGCAGTACTTC.

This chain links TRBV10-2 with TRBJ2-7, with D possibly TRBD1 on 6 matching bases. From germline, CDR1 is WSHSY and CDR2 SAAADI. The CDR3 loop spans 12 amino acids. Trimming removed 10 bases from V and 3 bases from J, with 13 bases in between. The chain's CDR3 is CATLKGDYEQYF. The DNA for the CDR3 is TGCGCCACGTTAAAGGGGGACTACGAGCAGTACTTC.

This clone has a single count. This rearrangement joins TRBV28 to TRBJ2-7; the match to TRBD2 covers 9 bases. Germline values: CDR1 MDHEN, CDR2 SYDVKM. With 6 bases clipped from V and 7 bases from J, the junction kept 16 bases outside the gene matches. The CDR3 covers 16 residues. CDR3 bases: TGTGCCAGCAGCGAGGGGCTGAGGGTAGCGGGAGATGAGCAGTACTTC. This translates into CASSEGLRVAGDEQYF.